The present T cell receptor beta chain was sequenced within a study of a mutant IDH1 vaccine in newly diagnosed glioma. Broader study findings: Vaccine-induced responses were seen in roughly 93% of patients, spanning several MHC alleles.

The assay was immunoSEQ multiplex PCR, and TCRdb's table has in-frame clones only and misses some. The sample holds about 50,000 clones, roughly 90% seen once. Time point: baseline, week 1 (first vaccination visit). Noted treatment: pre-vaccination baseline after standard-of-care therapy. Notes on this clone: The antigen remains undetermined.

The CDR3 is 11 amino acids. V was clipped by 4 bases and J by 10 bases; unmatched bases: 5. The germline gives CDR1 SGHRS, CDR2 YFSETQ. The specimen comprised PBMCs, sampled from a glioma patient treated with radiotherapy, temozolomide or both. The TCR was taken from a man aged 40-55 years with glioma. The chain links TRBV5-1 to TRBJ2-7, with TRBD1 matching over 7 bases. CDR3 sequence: CASSGGQIQYF. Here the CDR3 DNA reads TGCGCCAGCAGCGGGGGACAGATTCAGTACTTC.